Only one count was recorded for the clone carrying this T cell receptor (beta chain). Its antigen is unknown. This sample was included in a study of PD-1 blockade in classical Hodgkin lymphoma. Study summary: Patients were treated with nivolumab at 3 mg/kg, and this was given intravenously every 2 weeks.

The data were produced by immunoSEQ multiplex PCR, yet TCRdb's version contains in-frame clones alone and is incomplete. The repertoire consists of 30,000 or so clones, with over 70% occurring once and the leading ten covering about 4%. Study observations and caveats: Similar baseline diversity was found in complete responders and newly diagnosed patients.

With no exception, relapse followed autologous stem cell transplantation in all patients, and brentuximab vedotin exposure varied. With 0 bases removed from V and 11 bases from J, the gap between germline ends came to 14 bases. The CDR3 length is 13 residues. Germline V CDR1 and CDR2: GTSNPN, SVGIG (reference sequence). V is TRBV30 and J is TRBJ2-4; tentatively, D is TRBD2 (5 bases). Sequencing was performed on peripheral blood mononuclear cells (PBMCs), taken before the second cycle of nivolumab. The source of this sequence is a human donor with classical Hodgkin lymphoma. The CDR3 coding sequence is TGTGCCTGGAGTGTAGGTGGGAACGGGGTTCAGTACTTC. Encoded protein: CAWSVGGNGVQYF.